This T cell receptor (beta chain) was recorded in a study of blood T cell repertoires in COVID-19. The assay was immunoSEQ multiplex PCR, and TCRdb's table has in-frame clones only and misses some. This sample has some 220,000 clones, with about 85% found just once. This clone has just one count. The CDR3 is 15 amino acids. CDR1 and CDR2 (germline): SGHNT, YYREEE (reference sequence). V lost 2 bases, J lost 2 bases, and 2 bases stayed unmatched. This receptor was taken from a woman in her thirties who had recovered from COVID-19. The sequencing input was PBMCs or T cells enriched from blood (not recorded which). The V gene is TRBV5-4, the J gene TRBJ1-3; TRBD1 matches 9 bases. CDR3 coding DNA: TGTGCCAGCAGCTTACGGACAGGGGCTGGAAACACCATATATTTT. Residues: CASSLRTGAGNTIYF.